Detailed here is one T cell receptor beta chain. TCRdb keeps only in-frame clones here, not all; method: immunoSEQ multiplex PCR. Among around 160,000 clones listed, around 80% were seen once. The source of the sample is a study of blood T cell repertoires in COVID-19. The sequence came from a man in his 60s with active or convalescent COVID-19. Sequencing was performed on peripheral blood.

This CDR3 reads CASSQDRSSGSRQFF. The CDR3 region has the DNA TGTGCCAGCAGCCAAGATCGGAGTAGCGGGAGTCGGCAGTTCTTC. The chain joins TRBV4-2 to TRBJ2-1; TRBD2 agrees at 9 bases. The CDR3 extends over 15 amino acids. Germline CDR1 is LGHNA and CDR2 is YNFKEQ. J lost 12 bases, V lost 0 bases, and 9 bases had no gene match.